The clone carrying this T cell receptor (beta chain) was counted only a few times. The antigen remains unidentified. This entry belongs to a study of cytomegalovirus exposure and HLA in healthy donors. Findings and caveats of the study: Reportedly, diagnosis of cytomegalovirus status by the classifier showed high specificity and sensitivity. Follow-up analysis seemed to connect common viral pathogens with several of the most significant clusters identified. A prior analysis recorded that most TCR beta V segments were productive about 87% or about 30% of the time.

The CDR3 length is 14 residues. Trimming removed 8 bases at V and 1 base at J, with 11 bases between. Germline V lookup: CDR1 SEHNR, CDR2 FQNEAQ (reference sequence). Primers for the PCR totalled 60 Vbeta and 13 Jbeta. This table comes from immunoSEQ multiplex PCR, and its TCRdb copy is limited to in-frame clones, with some not included. The sample records 40,000 to 45,000 clones, roughly 51% being singletons. This clonotype was sampled from a man in his sixties in good health and CMV-seronegative. The rearrangement joins TRBV7-9 to TRBJ2-2; possibly TRBD2 for D (6 bases). Sequenced input: PBMCs. The CDR3 region is CASGTLENTGELFF. DNA for the CDR3: TGTGCCAGCGGGACTCTTGAGAACACCGGGGAGCTGTTTTTT.